The next 21 T cell receptor beta chains were all read from a single sample in a study of metastatic and nonmetastatic thyroid tumors. TCRdb reanalyzed the PCR reads with MiXCR. The table records about 59,000 clones, 16% of them present only once. None of the patients had undergone any treatment ahead of thyroid surgery. Sequencing was carried out using blood. These receptors were taken from a male donor with papillary thyroid cancer or a benign thyroid nodule (not recorded which). Some clones in this sample may be carry-over from other donors' samples.

The sample holds many counts of this clone. The DNA of the CDR3 is TGTGCCAGCAGCGTAGAGGAGGCGGGAGGCTTAAGAGATACGCAGTATTTT. Translating gives CASSVEEAGGLRDTQYF. The chain uses TRBV9 and TRBJ2-3; 8 nucleotides line up with TRBD2. The CDR3 has 17 residues. After removal of 0 bases from V and 5 bases from J, the junction contained 11 bases not matched to a gene. Per the germline V gene, CDR1 is SGDLS and CDR2 is YYNGEE.

With regard to this clone: Mismatch with germline at one junction end may stem from a read error. V is TRBV5-8 and J is TRBJ2-1, with TRBD1 matching over 7 bases. The CDR3 consists of 13 residues. CDR1 and CDR2 (germline): SGHTS, YDEGEE. The CDR3 region has the DNA TGTGCCAGTCAGGGGGAGATCGGCAATGGGCAGTTCTTC. This codes for CASQGEIGNGQFF.

This clone showed up many times. V usage is TRBV6-1 and J usage is TRBJ1-6, with D possibly being TRBD1 (5 bases). Germline CDR1 is MNHNS and CDR2 is SASEGT. V was shortened by 6 bases and J by 10 bases, with 13 bases between the two germline ends. This CDR3 is 13 amino acids long. CDR3 loop: CASRDTGHSPLHF. CDR3 nucleotide sequence: TGTGCCAGCAGGGACACGGGGCACTCACCCCTCCACTTT.

J is TRBJ2-7 and V is TRBV6-2 or TRBV6-3, with D hard to call. Germline lookup yields CDR1 MNHEY and CDR2 SVGEGT. The CDR3 length is 14 residues. Trimming removed 7 bases from V and 9 bases from J, with 22 bases in between. The CDR3 DNA sequence: TGTGCCAGCACATTGACGGAGTCTGGTCCCCCGCAGTACGTC. As protein: CASTLTESGPPQYV.

This clone was found many times. CDR3 amino acids: CASSADRNQPQHF. The CDR3 nucleotides read TGTGCCAGCAGTGCAGACCGGAATCAGCCCCAGCATTTT. V gene TRBV27 combines with J gene TRBJ1-5; D not resolved. Looked up from germline, CDR1 is MNHEY and CDR2 is SMNVEV (reference sequence). The V gene lost 5 bases and the J gene lost 4 bases, with 9 bases spanning the gap. This CDR3 is built from 13 residues.

This chain uses TRBV20-1 with TRBJ2-7; TRBD2 matches 7 bases. Unmatched junction bases numbered 7, after V lost 0 bases and J lost 2 bases. Germline V CDR1 and CDR2: DFQATT, SNEGSKA (reference sequence). The CDR3 runs 15 residues. DNA of the CDR3: TGCAGTGCTAGAGATCCAGCGGGGACCACCTACGAGCAGTACTTC. It translates to CSARDPAGTTYEQYF.

This clone came up many times. The chain couples TRBV11-2 to TRBJ2-3; D uncertain. V shed 1 base and J shed 9 bases, with 17 bases lying between them. Germline V gives CDR1 SGHAT, CDR2 FQNNGV. The CDR3 contains 15 residues. The CDR3 region is CASSLGGPPLETQYF. The CDR3 nucleotides are TGTGCCAGCAGCTTAGGTGGACCACCGCTGGAGACGCAGTATTTT.

This clone was picked up one time. The chain carries TRBV11-1 and TRBJ2-1; 8 positions agree with TRBD2. This CDR3 has 20 amino acids. Germline V gene data show CDR1 as SGHAT and CDR2 as FQDESV (reference sequence). V shed 2 bases and J 9 bases; nucleotides not matched to a gene: 24. The CDR3 loop is CASSLSSGMGSGRGLFEQFF. The CDR3 nucleotides are TGTGCCAGCAGCTTATCGTCAGGGATGGGGAGCGGGAGAGGCTTATTTGAGCAGTTCTTC. The entire variable domain, with the rest obtained from reference TRBV11-1 and TRBJ2-1, is as follows: EAEVAQSPRYKITEKSQAVAFWCDPISGHATLYWYRQILGQGPELLVQFQDESVVDDSQLPKDRFSAERLKGVDSTLKIQPAELGDSAMYLCASSLSSGMGSGRGLFEQFFGPGTRLTVL.

This clone occurred many times. V and J are TRBV20-1 and TRBJ2-1, with a tentative D call TRBD2 (5 bases). Deletions cut 2 bases from V and 15 bases from J, with 17 bases between. The CDR3 runs to 12 residues. CDR1 is DFQATT and CDR2 is SNEGSKA in the germline V gene (reference sequence). CDR3 sequence (DNA): TGCAGTGCTAGACCCGTCGTGGACTTAGGGTTCTTC. It specifies CSARPVVDLGFF.

This clone has at least ten counts. The CDR3 nucleotides read TGCGCCAGCAGCCCCTATAGCGAGGGGGCAAACACAGATACGCAGTATTTT. Translating gives CASSPYSEGANTDTQYF. The chain has TRBV4-1 and TRBJ2-3, with 7 bases lining up with TRBD1. This CDR3 region has 17 residues. The trim removed 4 bases at V and 2 bases at J, leaving 12 bases unmatched. The germline V gene encodes CDR1 MGHRA and CDR2 YSYEKL.

This clone showed up many times. The CDR3 DNA sequence: TGTGCCAGCAGCCCCGTGGGGGGTAACTATGGCTACACCTTC. Its protein is CASSPVGGNYGYTF. The rearrangement links TRBV6-1 to TRBJ1-2, with a weak D call TRBD1 (5 bases). Trimming took off 6 bases at V and 1 base at J, with 12 bases between the two ends. This CDR3 is 14 amino acids long. Germline CDR1 reads MNHNS; CDR2 reads SASEGT.

This clone was observed many times. V gene TRBV11-2 combines with J gene TRBJ2-7, with 9 nucleotides matching TRBD1. The germline V gene has CDR1 SGHAT and CDR2 FQNNGV. V lost 3 bases to trimming and J lost 4 bases; unmatched junction nucleotides: 7. The CDR3 runs to 15 residues. The CDR3 nucleotides are TGTGCCAGCAGCTTTGCAGGGACAGGGCTATACGAGCAGTACTTC. Its translation is CASSFAGTGLYEQYF. Filled out from reference TRBV11-2 and TRBJ2-7, the complete variable domain reads EAGVAQSPRYKIIEKRQSVAFWCNPISGHATLYWYQQILGQGPKLLIQFQNNGVVDDSQLPKDRFSAERLKGVDSTLKIQPAKLEDSAVYLCASSFAGTGLYEQYFGPGTRLTVT.

In its sample, this clone was seen many times. This chain joins TRBV25-1 and TRBJ1-2; a weak D match, TRBD1 (6 bases). The CDR3 loop spans 16 amino acids. Germline CDR1 reads MGHDK; CDR2 reads SYGVNS. V was cut by 1 base and J by 5 bases, with 17 bases left in between. The CDR3 coding sequence is TGTGCCAGCAGTGAATTGTTTGCGGACAGTCCGTATGGCTACACCTTC. Amino acids: CASSELFADSPYGYTF.

This chain connects TRBV9 to TRBJ2-5, with D tentatively TRBD1 or TRBD2 (6 bases each). V lost 0 bases, J lost 1 base, and 13 bases lay in between. The germline V gene encodes CDR1 SGDLS and CDR2 YYNGEE. The CDR3 is 16 residues long. DNA of the CDR3: TGTGCCAGCAGCGTAGGGAACGGGGGCGGCCAAGAGACCCAGTACTTC. Protein product: CASSVGNGGGQETQYF.

At least ten counts were recorded for this clone. The chain joins TRBV6-4 to TRBJ2-1; D could derive from TRBD1 or TRBD2 (5 bases each). This CDR3 spans 15 amino acids. Trimming shortened V by 5 bases and J by 6 bases, and 17 bases separated the two germline ends. CDR1 and CDR2 from the germline V gene are MRHNA and SNTAGT. This CDR3 is CASSSDSEGPNEQFF. The CDR3 nucleotides are TGTGCCAGCAGTTCCGACAGTGAGGGCCCCAATGAGCAGTTCTTC.

The chain is built from TRBV6-5 and TRBJ2-5; 7 bases match TRBD2. CDR1 and CDR2 from the germline V gene are MNHEY and SVGAGI. This CDR3 is built from 15 residues. J gave up 2 bases and V 2 bases, and 5 bases lay outside the gene matches. CDR3 nucleotides: TGTGCCAGCAGTTACGGGCTAGCGGAACAAGAGACCCAGTACTTC. This translates into CASSYGLAEQETQYF.

In its sample, this clone was seen many times. The chain couples TRBV27 to TRBJ2-1; TRBD2 matches 8 bases. Germline trimming cut 6 bases from V and 1 base from J; bases unmatched to any gene: 11. The CDR3 totals 17 residues. CDR1 and CDR2 from the germline V gene are MNHEY and SMNVEV (reference sequence). In DNA form, the CDR3 reads TGTGCCAGCAGCCCGGGAGGGGCCAGGGGTTCCTACAATGAGCAGTTCTTC. Its protein is CASSPGGARGSYNEQFF.

In this sample, this clone turned up a few times. Here the CDR3 DNA reads TGTGCCAGTTCCCTTGGGAGGGGACGTTACAATGAGCAGTTCTTC. Residues: CASSLGRGRYNEQFF. J is TRBJ2-1 and V is TRBV19; 7 bases line up with TRBD2. J gave up 4 bases and V 8 bases, and 11 bases lay outside the gene matches. Germline lookup yields CDR1 LNHDA and CDR2 SQIVND (reference sequence). The CDR3 spans 15 residues.

As to this clone: This may be a read error: a much more frequent sequence differs by one nucleotide. The chain combines TRBV11-1 with TRBJ1-6; D possibly corresponds to TRBD1 (6 bases). In germline, CDR1 is SGHAT, CDR2 FQDESV (reference sequence). The CDR3 runs to 17 residues. Trimming shortened V by 5 bases and J by 5 bases, and 19 bases separated the two germline ends. The CDR3 loop is CASSPVGVAGDNSPLHF. CDR3 nucleotide sequence: TGTGCCAGCAGCCCGGTCGGTGTCGCAGGGGATAATTCACCCCTCCACTTT. The whole variable domain, remainder taken from reference TRBV11-1 and TRBJ1-6, is EAEVAQSPRYKITEKSQAVAFWCDPISGHATLYWYRQILGQGPELLVQFQDESVVDDSQLPKDRFSAERLKGVDSTLKIQPAELGDSAMYLCASSPVGVAGDNSPLHFGNGTRLTVT.

This clone was found many times. V gene TRBV11-2 combines with J gene TRBJ2-1; 8 bases are a match to TRBD2. V trimming: 5 bases; J trimming: 10 bases; junction bases outside the gene matches: 7. CDR3 length equals 13 residues. CDR1 and CDR2 (germline): SGHAT, FQNNGV. DNA for the CDR3: TGTGCCAGCAGCGGCGGGGGGATGGGGGAGCAGTTCTTC. Protein product: CASSGGGMGEQFF.

This clone was detected only a few times. With a much larger clone just one base away, this may be a read error. Other DNA sequences from this sample encode an identical CDR3 as well. The chain is built from TRBV5-6 and TRBJ2-7; TRBD2 matches 13 bases. The CDR3 is made up of 14 amino acids. Germline V CDR1 and CDR2: SGHDT, YYEEEE. In nucleotides, the CDR3 is TGTGCCAGTAGCTCACTAGCGGGAGGGTTCGAGCAGTACGTC. Its translation: CASSSLAGGFEQYV.